The T cell receptor beta chain under discussion was sequenced for a study of T cell responses to AZD1222 COVID-19 vaccine. Study as a whole: Pooled samples include second doses given at about 4 or 12 weeks.

CDR1 and CDR2 (germline): LNHDA, SQIVND (reference sequence). The V and J ends lost 6 bases and 6 bases, in that order; junction bases with no gene match: 4. The CDR3 has 13 residues. Assay: immunoSEQ multiplex PCR; the TCRdb copy retains only in-frame clones and omits some. The sample has approximately 170,000 clones; roughly 90% are singletons. With respect to this clone: Its antigen is undetermined.

The study's findings and limits: The repertoires were collected only after the peak T cell response.

The chain recombines TRBV19 with TRBJ1-5; TRBD1 matches 8 bases. The origin of this receptor is an adult in good health. The sequencing here drew on peripheral blood, taken on day 0 of AZD1222 vaccination. The CDR3 here is CASRGQGAQPQHF. CDR3 coding DNA: TGTGCCAGTAGAGGACAGGGCGCTCAGCCCCAGCATTTT.